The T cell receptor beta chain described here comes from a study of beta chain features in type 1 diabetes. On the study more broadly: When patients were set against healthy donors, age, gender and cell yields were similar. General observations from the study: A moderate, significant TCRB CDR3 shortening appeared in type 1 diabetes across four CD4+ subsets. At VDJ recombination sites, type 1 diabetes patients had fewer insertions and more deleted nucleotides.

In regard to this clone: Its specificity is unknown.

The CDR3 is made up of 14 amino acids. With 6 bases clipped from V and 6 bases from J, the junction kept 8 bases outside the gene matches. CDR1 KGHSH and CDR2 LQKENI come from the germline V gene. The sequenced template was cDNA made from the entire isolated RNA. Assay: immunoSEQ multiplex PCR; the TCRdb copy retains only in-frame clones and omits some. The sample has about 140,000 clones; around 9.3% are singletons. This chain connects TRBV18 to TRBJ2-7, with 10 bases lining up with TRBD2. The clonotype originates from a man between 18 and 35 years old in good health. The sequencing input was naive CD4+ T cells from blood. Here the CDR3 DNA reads TGTGCCAGCTCGACAAGCGGGGGGGTGCGCGAGCAGTACTTC. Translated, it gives CASSTSGGVREQYF. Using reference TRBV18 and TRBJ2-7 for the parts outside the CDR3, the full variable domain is NAGVMQNPRHLVRRRGQEARLRCSPMKGHSHVYWYRQLPEEGLKFMVYLQKENIIDESGMPKERFSAEFPKEGPSILRIQQVVRGDSAAYFCASSTSGGVREQYFGPGTRLTVT.